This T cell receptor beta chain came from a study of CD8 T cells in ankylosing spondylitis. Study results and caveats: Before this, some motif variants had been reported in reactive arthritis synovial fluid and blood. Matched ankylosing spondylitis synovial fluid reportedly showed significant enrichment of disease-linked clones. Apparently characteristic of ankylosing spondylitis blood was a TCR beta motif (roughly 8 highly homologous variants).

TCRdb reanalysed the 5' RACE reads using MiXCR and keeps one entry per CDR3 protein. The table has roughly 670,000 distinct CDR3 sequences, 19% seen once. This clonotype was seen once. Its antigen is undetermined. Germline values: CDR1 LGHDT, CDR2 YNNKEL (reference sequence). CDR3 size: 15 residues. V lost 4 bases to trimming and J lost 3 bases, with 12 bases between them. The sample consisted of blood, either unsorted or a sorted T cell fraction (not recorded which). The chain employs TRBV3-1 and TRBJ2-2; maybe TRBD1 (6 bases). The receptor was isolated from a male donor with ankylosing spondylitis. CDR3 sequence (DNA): TGTGCCAGCAGCCGCAGACAGGTGGACACCGGGGAGCTGTTTTTT. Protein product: CASSRRQVDTGELFF.